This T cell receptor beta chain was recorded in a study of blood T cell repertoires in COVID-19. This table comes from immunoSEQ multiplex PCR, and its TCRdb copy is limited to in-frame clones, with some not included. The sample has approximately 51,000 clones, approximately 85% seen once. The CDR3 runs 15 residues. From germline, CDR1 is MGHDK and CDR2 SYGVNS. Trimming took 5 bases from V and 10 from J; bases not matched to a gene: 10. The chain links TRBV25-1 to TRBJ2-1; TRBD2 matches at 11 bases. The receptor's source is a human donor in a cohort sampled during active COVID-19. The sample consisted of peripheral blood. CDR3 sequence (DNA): TGTGCCAGCAGTACACTAGCGGGAGTTTCATGGGAGCAGTTCTTC. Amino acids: CASSTLAGVSWEQFF.